A selection of T cell receptor beta chains follows, all from one sample in a study of T-cell reconstitution after alpha-beta-depleted transplantation in children. TCRdb re-derived calls from the PCR reads in MiXCR, one entry per CDR3 protein. The sample gives about 600,000 distinct CDR3 sequences, 13% of which show up once; approximately 2.1% is in the top ten. The input for sequencing was PBMCs, mostly from graft donor cells, taken 360 days after TCRalphabeta/CD19-depleted stem cell transplant. These receptors were collected from a male patient aged 10 to 17 who had a stem cell transplant for acute myeloid leukemia, so the T cells may come from the graft donor. CDR3s include the opening cysteine and the closing phenylalanine or tryptophan. D genes are given only for firm matches. Clone size is shown for a subset of rows, as once, few, many or a class of expanded clone.

CDR3nt | CDR3aa | v_gene | d_gene | j_gene | abundance
TGCAGCGTTGAAGCGGGCGGAGCTGCTTTCTTT | CSVEAGGAAFF | TRBV29-1 | . | TRBJ1-1 | few
TGTGCCAGCAGCTCCCCGGGGGGAGGGAGGAATGAGCAGTTCTTC | CASSSPGGGRNEQFF | TRBV7-3 | TRBD2 | TRBJ2-1 | .
TGTGCCAGCAGCGTAGATCTGGAGACCCAGTACTTC | CASSVDLETQYF | TRBV9 | . | TRBJ2-5 | many
TGTGCCAGCAGTTTATGGGTTGGGCAGGGCAATCAGCCCCAGCATTTT | CASSLWVGQGNQPQHF | TRBV28 | . | TRBJ1-5 | .
TGTGCCAGCAGCCGATACAGGGCTAGCAATCAGCCCCAGCATTTT | CASSRYRASNQPQHF | TRBV7-7 | . | TRBJ1-5 | many
TGTGCCAGCAGCTCACCGGGACTAGCGGTCACCGGGGAGCTGTTTTTT | CASSSPGLAVTGELFF | TRBV5-4 | TRBD2 | TRBJ2-2 | .
TGTGCCAGCAGCGTATACCCGGATCCAGGGACCGGGGAGCTGTTTTTT | CASSVYPDPGTGELFF | TRBV9 | . | TRBJ2-2 | many
TGTGCCATCAGTTGGACTAGCGGAAGATACGAGCAGTACTTC | CAISWTSGRYEQYF | TRBV10-3 | TRBD2 | TRBJ2-7 | few
TGTGCCAGCTCACCAGGACAGGGTCTAAAGACCCAGTACTTC | CASSPGQGLKTQYF | TRBV18 | TRBD1 | TRBJ2-5 | few
TGCGCCAGCAGCCAAGAGGGGGAGTTCCCCTACGAGCAGTACTTC | CASSQEGEFPYEQYF | TRBV4-3 | . | TRBJ2-7 | many
TGCAGCGTTGATGGTTGGCGGGAGGGCCACAATGAGCAGTTCTTC | CSVDGWREGHNEQFF | TRBV29-1 | TRBD2 | TRBJ2-1 | many
TGTGCCAGCAGTTTTAGGCCCCAACCTCCCTACGAGCAGTACTTC | CASSFRPQPPYEQYF | TRBV12-3/TRBV12-4 | . | TRBJ2-7 | few
TGTGCCTGGAGGGGGGTTGCTAACAATGAGCAGTTCTTC | CAWRGVANNEQFF | TRBV30 | . | TRBJ2-1 | .
TGTGCCAGCAGTTACCTAGACTCTCGAGAGACCCAGTACTTC | CASSYLDSRETQYF | TRBV6-2/TRBV6-3 | . | TRBJ2-5 | .
TGTGCCAGCAGACCCGGGACTAGCGGGAGGGCCTTTGACACCGGGGAGCTGTTTTTT | CASRPGTSGRAFDTGELFF | TRBV6-2/TRBV6-3 | TRBD2 | TRBJ2-2 | .
TGTGCCAGCAGTGAATTGGGACAGGGGGCGAACACCGGGGAGCTGTTTTTT | CASSELGQGANTGELFF | TRBV2 | TRBD1 | TRBJ2-2 | .
TGTGCCAGCAGCGTAGCTTTGGGGGGCCCCTACGAGCAGTACTTC | CASSVALGGPYEQYF | TRBV9 | . | TRBJ2-7 | few
TGTGCCAGCTGTAGCGGGAACACTTACAATGAGCAGTTCTTC | CASCSGNTYNEQFF | TRBV6-2/TRBV6-3 | TRBD2 | TRBJ2-1 | few
TGCAGTGCTAGAAGGTCGACAGTCATGAACACTGAAGCTTTCTTT | CSARRSTVMNTEAFF | TRBV20-1 | . | TRBJ1-1 | .
TGTGCCAGCAGTTTCGAGCCAGGGCCCCAAGAGACCCAGTACTTC | CASSFEPGPQETQYF | TRBV2 | . | TRBJ2-5 | many
TGCAGCGTTGATGGGCGGGAGCGCACAGATACGCAGTATTTT | CSVDGRERTDTQYF | TRBV29-1 | TRBD2 | TRBJ2-3 | few
TGCGCCAGCAGCCCCGCCTTTGGGGGTGAGCAGTTCTTC | CASSPAFGGEQFF | TRBV4-3 | . | TRBJ2-1 | few
TGTGCCAGCAGCTGGGGGACAGATGGAAAACTGTTTTTT | CASSWGTDGKLFF | TRBV7-9 | TRBD1 | TRBJ1-4 | .
TGTGCCAGCAGCTTAATATTATCGGGCAGTGCGAAGACCCAGTACTTC | CASSLILSGSAKTQYF | TRBV7-9 | . | TRBJ2-5 | few
TGCAGTGTCCTCGGGGGTTTAGAGAATCAGCCCCAGCATTTT | CSVLGGLENQPQHF | TRBV20-1 | . | TRBJ1-5 | few
TGTGCCAGCAGAGAAGGGTACGAGCAGTACTTC | CASREGYEQYF | TRBV2 | . | TRBJ2-7 | many
TGTGCCAGTACCCGGAAGGGACTAGCGGGGGTAAGCTCCTACAATGAGCAGTTCTTC | CASTRKGLAGVSSYNEQFF | TRBV19 | TRBD2 | TRBJ2-1 | few
TGCAGCGTTGGACAGGGGAATTTCGACGGGGAGCTGTTTTTT | CSVGQGNFDGELFF | TRBV29-1 | TRBD1 | TRBJ2-2 | many
TGCGCCAGCAGCCGGGACAGGGGGCCCTACGAGCAGTACTTC | CASSRDRGPYEQYF | TRBV5-1 | TRBD1 | TRBJ2-7 | many
TGCAGCGTTGATGCTTGGCGGGAGGAATACAATGAGCAGTTCTTC | CSVDAWREEYNEQFF | TRBV29-1 | TRBD2 | TRBJ2-1 | few
TGTGCCAGCAGTCTCGGGACGCAGAACACTGAAGCTTTCTTT | CASSLGTQNTEAFF | TRBV28 | . | TRBJ1-1 | many
TGTGCCACCGGTCGACAGGGAGACACTGAAGCTTTCTTT | CATGRQGDTEAFF | TRBV6-1 | TRBD1 | TRBJ1-1 | few
TGCAGTGCCGGGGACAGTTTGAACACTGAAGCTTTCTTT | CSAGDSLNTEAFF | TRBV20-1 | TRBD1 | TRBJ1-1 | many
TGTGCCAGCAGCAAGCCGGGACGAGCATCCTACGAGCAGTACTTC | CASSKPGRASYEQYF | TRBV7-2 | . | TRBJ2-7 | few
TGTGCCAGTAGTATAGTAGGCAAAAACATTCAGTACTTC | CASSIVGKNIQYF | TRBV19 | . | TRBJ2-4 | few
TGCAGTGCTAGCAACTTGGCTAGCGGACCCTACGAGCAGTACTTC | CSASNLASGPYEQYF | TRBV20-1 | TRBD2 | TRBJ2-7 | few
TGTGCCAGCAAACCTTTGTCGGATTCACCCCTCCACTTT | CASKPLSDSPLHF | TRBV7-8 | . | TRBJ1-6 | .
TGCAGCGTTCTCCCGGGGAGGGCCGGACTAGCGGGAGACCCAAGCGCCTACGAGCAGTACTTC | CSVLPGRAGLAGDPSAYEQYF | TRBV29-1 | TRBD2 | TRBJ2-7 | once
TGTGCTAGTGGTACGCCCCAAGGGAGGCCCGGGAGTTCTACAAACATTCAGTACTTC | CASGTPQGRPGSSTNIQYF | TRBV12-5 | . | TRBJ2-4 | few
TGCGCCAGCAGCTGGGCGGTGAACACTGAAGCTTTCTTT | CASSWAVNTEAFF | TRBV5-1 | . | TRBJ1-1 | many
TGTGCCAGCGACTTTGGAGAAGCTCCAAGGGATGAGCAGTTCTTC | CASDFGEAPRDEQFF | TRBV5-5 | . | TRBJ2-1 | few
TGCGCCAGCAGCCAAGGTCAGGGGGCGGGAGGGGCCAACGTCCTGACTTTC | CASSQGQGAGGANVLTF | TRBV4-3 | TRBD1 | TRBJ2-6 | few
TGCGCCAGCAGCTTTGGGACTAGCGGGGCATACAATGAGCAGTTCTTC | CASSFGTSGAYNEQFF | TRBV5-1 | TRBD2 | TRBJ2-1 | .
TGCAGCGTTGGGGGGACAGGGAACACCGGGGAGCTGTTTTTT | CSVGGTGNTGELFF | TRBV29-1 | TRBD1 | TRBJ2-2 | many
TGTGCCAGCAGCCACTCACGCCGACAGTACTTC | CASSHSRRQYF | TRBV14 | . | TRBJ2-7 | few
TGCGCCGGTTCCGGGACTAGCAACTATGAGCAGTTCTTC | CAGSGTSNYEQFF | TRBV5-1 | TRBD2 | TRBJ2-1 | few
TGTGCCAGCTCACCACTTGATCAGCGTAATGGGGGTACGCAGTATTTT | CASSPLDQRNGGTQYF | TRBV18 | . | TRBJ2-3 | many
TGCGCCAGCAGCGGGACAGGCGACTACGAGCAGTACTTC | CASSGTGDYEQYF | TRBV4-1 | TRBD1 | TRBJ2-7 | .
TGTGCCTGGAGACCGTCGGGCGAGCAGTACTTC | CAWRPSGEQYF | TRBV30 | . | TRBJ2-7 | few
TGCAGTGCTAGAGATTGGGTCTCCTACAATGAGCAGTTCTTC | CSARDWVSYNEQFF | TRBV20-1 | . | TRBJ2-1 | many
TGTGCCAGCAGTTTCGGGACACCTACCTCTGGGGCCAACGTCCTGACTTTC | CASSFGTPTSGANVLTF | TRBV12-3/TRBV12-4 | . | TRBJ2-6 | many
TGTGCCAGCAGTTTAGTTGGAGGGACAGGGCACTTCCAAGAGACCCAGTACTTC | CASSLVGGTGHFQETQYF | TRBV28 | TRBD1 | TRBJ2-5 | many
TGCAGTGCTAGAGCTAGCGGAACGAAAAACATTCAGTACTTC | CSARASGTKNIQYF | TRBV20-1 | TRBD2 | TRBJ2-4 | many
TGTGCCACCAGTACTCCCGAGGGAGAGGAGACCCAGTACTTC | CATSTPEGEETQYF | TRBV24-1 | . | TRBJ2-5 | many
TGTGCCAGCAGTTACGACCGACGACCCGGGACTTGGGTGTACTTC | CASSYDRRPGTWVYF | TRBV6-2/TRBV6-3 | . | TRBJ2-7 | few
TGTGCCAGCAGTCTCCCTTTCGCGGGAGGTCACCAAGAGACCCAGTACTTC | CASSLPFAGGHQETQYF | TRBV12-3/TRBV12-4 | TRBD2 | TRBJ2-5 | many
TGTGCCAGCAGCGTAGGGGGGGGGGCTGTGGTCACTGAAGCTTTCTTT | CASSVGGGAVVTEAFF | TRBV9 | . | TRBJ1-1 | .